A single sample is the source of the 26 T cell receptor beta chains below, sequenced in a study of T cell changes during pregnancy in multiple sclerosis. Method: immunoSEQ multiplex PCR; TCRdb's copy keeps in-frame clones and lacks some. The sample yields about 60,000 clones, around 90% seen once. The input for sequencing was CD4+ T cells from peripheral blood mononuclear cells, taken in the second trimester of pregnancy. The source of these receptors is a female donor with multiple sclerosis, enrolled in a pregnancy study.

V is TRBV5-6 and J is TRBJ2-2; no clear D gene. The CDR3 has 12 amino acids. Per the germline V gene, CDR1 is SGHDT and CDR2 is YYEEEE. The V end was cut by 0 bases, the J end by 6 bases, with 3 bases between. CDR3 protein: CASSLAAGELFF. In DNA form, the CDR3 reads TGTGCCAGCAGCTTGGCGGCCGGGGAGCTGTTTTTT. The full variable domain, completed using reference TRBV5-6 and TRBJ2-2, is DAGVTQSPTHLIKTRGQQVTLRCSPKSGHDTVSWYQQALGQGPQFIFQYYEEEERQRGNFPDRFSGHQFPNYSSELNVNALLLGDSALYLCASSLAAGELFFGEGSRLTVL.

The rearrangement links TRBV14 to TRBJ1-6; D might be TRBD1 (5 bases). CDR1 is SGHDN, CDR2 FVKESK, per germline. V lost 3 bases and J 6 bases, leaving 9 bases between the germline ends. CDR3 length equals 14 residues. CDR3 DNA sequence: TGTGCCAGCAGCCAGGGGGGACTTAATTCACCCCTCCACTTT. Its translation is CASSQGGLNSPLHF. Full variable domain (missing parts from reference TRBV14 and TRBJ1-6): EAGVTQFPSHSVIEKGQTVTLRCDPISGHDNLYWYRRVMGKEIKFLLHFVKESKQDESGMPNNRFLAERTGGTYSTLKVQPAELEDSGVYFCASSQGGLNSPLHFGNGTRLTVT.

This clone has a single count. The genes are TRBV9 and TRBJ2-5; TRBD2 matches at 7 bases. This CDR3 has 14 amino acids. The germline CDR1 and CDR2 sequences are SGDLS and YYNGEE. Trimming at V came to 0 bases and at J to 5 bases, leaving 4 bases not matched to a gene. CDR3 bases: TGTGCCAGCAGCGTAGGACTAGCTCAGGAGACCCAGTACTTC. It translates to CASSVGLAQETQYF. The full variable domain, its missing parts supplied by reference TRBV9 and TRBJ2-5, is DSGVTQTPKHLITATGQRVTLRCSPRSGDLSVYWYQQSLDQGLQFLIQYYNGEERAKGNILERFSAQQFPDLHSELNLSSLELGDSALYFCASSVGLAQETQYFGPGTRLLVL.

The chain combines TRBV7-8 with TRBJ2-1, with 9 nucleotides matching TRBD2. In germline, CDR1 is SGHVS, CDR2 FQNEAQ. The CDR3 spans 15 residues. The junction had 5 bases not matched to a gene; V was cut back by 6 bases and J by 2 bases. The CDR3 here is CASRQTSGPYNEQFF. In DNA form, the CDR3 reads TGTGCCAGCAGACAGACTAGCGGACCCTACAATGAGCAGTTCTTC.

The CDR3 loop reads CASRFSDRLNTEAFF. Here the CDR3 DNA reads TGTGCCAGCAGGTTTTCGGACAGGCTGAACACTGAAGCTTTCTTT. The chain has TRBV5-6 and TRBJ1-1, with TRBD1 identical over 7 bases. J gave up 0 bases and V 5 bases, and 7 bases lay outside the gene matches. This CDR3 has 15 amino acids. Germline values: CDR1 SGHDT, CDR2 YYEEEE.

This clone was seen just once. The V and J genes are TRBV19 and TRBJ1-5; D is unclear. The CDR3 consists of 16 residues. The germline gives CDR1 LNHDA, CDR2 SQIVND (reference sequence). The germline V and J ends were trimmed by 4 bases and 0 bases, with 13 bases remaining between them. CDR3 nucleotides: TGTGCCAGTAGTAAGATAGCGCCCCTTAGCAATCAGCCCCAGCATTTT. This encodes CASSKIAPLSNQPQHF.

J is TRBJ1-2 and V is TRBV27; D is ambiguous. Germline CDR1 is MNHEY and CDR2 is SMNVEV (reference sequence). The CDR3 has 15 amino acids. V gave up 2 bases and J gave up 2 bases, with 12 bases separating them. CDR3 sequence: CASSLLSGPNYGYTF. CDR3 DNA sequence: TGTGCCAGCAGTTTACTCTCAGGCCCCAACTATGGCTACACCTTC.

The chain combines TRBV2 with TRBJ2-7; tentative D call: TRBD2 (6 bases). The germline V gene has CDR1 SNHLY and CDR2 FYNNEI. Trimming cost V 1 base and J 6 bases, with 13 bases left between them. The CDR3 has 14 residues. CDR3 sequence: CASSEEGGESEQYF. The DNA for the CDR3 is TGTGCCAGCAGTGAAGAGGGCGGGGAGAGCGAGCAGTACTTC.

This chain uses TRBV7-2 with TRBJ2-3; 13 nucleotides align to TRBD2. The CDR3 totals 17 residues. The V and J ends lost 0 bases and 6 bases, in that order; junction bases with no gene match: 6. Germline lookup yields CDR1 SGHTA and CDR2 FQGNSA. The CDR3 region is CASSLAGLAGRADTQYF. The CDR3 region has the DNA TGTGCCAGCAGCTTAGCGGGACTAGCGGGAAGGGCCGATACGCAGTATTTT.

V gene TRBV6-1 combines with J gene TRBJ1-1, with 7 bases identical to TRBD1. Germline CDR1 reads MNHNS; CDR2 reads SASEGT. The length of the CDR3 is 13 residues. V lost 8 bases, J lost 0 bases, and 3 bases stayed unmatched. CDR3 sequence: CASLGQLNTEAFF. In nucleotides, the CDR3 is TGTGCCAGCCTGGGACAGTTGAACACTGAAGCTTTCTTT.

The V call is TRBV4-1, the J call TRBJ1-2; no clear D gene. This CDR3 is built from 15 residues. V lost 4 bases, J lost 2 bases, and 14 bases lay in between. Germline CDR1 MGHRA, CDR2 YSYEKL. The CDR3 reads CASSLNAAANYGYTF. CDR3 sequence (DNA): TGCGCCAGCAGCCTCAATGCCGCGGCGAACTATGGCTACACCTTC.

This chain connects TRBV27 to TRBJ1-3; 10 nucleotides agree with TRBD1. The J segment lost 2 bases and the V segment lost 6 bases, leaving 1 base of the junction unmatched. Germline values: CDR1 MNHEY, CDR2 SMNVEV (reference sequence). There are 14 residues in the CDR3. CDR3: CASRGTGAGNTIYF. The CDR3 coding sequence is TGTGCCAGCAGAGGGACAGGGGCTGGAAACACCATATATTTT.

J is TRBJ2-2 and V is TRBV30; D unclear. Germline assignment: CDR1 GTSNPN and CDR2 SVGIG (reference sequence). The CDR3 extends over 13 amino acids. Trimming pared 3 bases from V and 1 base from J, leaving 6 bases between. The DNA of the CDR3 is TGTGCCTGGAGCCCAGGGAACACCGGGGAGCTGTTTTTT. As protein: CAWSPGNTGELFF.

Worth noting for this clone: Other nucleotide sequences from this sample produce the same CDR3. The CDR3 DNA sequence: TGTGCCAGTAGTCGGGACAGGGACACTGAAGCTTTCTTT. Residues: CASSRDRDTEAFF. The chain links TRBV19 to TRBJ1-1; 9 bases are a match to TRBD1. In germline, CDR1 is LNHDA, CDR2 SQIVND (reference sequence). V trimming: 5 bases; J trimming: 3 bases; junction bases outside the gene matches: 1. This CDR3 has 13 amino acids. The complete variable domain, with remaining parts taken from reference TRBV19 and TRBJ1-1, reads DGGITQSPKYLFRKEGQNVTLSCEQNLNHDAMYWYRQDPGQGLRLIYYSQIVNDFQKGDIAEGYSVSREKKESFPLTVTSAQKNPTAFYLCASSRDRDTEAFFGQGTRLTVV.

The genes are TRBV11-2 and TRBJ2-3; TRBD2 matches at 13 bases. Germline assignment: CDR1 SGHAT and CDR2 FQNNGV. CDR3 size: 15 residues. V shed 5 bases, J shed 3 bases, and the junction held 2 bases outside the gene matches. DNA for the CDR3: TGTGCCAGCAGCGCGGGACTAGCGGGAACAGATACGCAGTATTTT. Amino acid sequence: CASSAGLAGTDTQYF.

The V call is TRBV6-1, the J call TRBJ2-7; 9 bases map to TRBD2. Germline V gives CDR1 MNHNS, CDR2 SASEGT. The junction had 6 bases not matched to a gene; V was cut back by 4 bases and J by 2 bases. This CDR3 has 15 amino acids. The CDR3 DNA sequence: TGTGCCAGCAGTGCCTTAGCGGGAGTCCCCTACGAGCAGTACTTC. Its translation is CASSALAGVPYEQYF.

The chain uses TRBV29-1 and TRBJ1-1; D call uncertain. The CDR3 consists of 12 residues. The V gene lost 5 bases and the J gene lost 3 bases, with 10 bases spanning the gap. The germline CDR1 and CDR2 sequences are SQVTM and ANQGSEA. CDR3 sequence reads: CSVREWDTEAFF. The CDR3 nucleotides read TGCAGCGTTAGGGAGTGGGACACTGAAGCTTTCTTT.

The CDR3: CATNRGYNEQFF. CDR3 nucleotides: TGTGCCACCAACAGGGGCTACAATGAGCAGTTCTTC. The chain links TRBV6-1 to TRBJ2-1; 7 bases are shared with TRBD1. Trimming cost V 10 bases and J 3 bases; bases outside gene matches: 3. CDR1 and CDR2 from the germline V gene are MNHNS and SASEGT. This CDR3 region has 12 residues.

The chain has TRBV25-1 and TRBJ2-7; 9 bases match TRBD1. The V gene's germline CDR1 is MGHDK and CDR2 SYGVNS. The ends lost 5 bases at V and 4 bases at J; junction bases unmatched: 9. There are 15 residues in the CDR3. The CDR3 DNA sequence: TGTGCCAGCAGTCCCCAGGGACAGGGAACTTACGAGCAGTACTTC. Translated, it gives CASSPQGQGTYEQYF.

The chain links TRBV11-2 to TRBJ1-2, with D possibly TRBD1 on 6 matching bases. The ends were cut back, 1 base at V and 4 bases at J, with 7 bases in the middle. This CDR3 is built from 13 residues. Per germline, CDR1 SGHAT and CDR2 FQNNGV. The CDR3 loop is CASSLGGPYGYTF. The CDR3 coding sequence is TGTGCCAGCAGCTTAGGGGGGCCCTATGGCTACACCTTC.

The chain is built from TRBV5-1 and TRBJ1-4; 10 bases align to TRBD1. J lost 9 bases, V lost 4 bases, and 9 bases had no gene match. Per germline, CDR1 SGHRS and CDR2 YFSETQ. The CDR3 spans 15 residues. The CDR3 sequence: CASSLAGQGQQKLFF. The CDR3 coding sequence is TGCGCCAGCAGCCTGGCGGGACAGGGGCAGCAAAAACTGTTTTTT.

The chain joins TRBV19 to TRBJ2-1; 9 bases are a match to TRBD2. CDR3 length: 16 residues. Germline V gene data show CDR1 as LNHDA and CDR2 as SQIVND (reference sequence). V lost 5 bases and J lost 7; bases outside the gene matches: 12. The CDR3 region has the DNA TGTGCCAGTAGTTTGCGCGGGAGGGCCCTACTTAATGAGCAGTTCTTC. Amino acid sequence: CASSLRGRALLNEQFF.

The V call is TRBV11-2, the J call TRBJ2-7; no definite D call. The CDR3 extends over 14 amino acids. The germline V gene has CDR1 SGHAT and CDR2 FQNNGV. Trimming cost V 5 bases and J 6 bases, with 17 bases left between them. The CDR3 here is CASSPPPDSGEQYF. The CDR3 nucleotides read TGTGCCAGCAGCCCCCCCCCTGACTCTGGCGAGCAGTACTTC.

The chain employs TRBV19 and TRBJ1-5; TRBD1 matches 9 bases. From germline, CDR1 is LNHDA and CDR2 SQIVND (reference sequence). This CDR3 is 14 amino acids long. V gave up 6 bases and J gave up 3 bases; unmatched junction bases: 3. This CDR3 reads CASRRTGDNQPQHF. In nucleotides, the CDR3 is TGTGCCAGTAGGCGGACAGGGGACAATCAGCCCCAGCATTTT.

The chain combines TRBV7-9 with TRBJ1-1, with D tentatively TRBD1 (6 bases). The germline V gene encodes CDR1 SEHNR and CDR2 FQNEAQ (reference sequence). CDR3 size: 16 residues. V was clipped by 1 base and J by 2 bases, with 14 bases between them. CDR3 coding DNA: TGTGCCAGCAGCTTAGGAGCAGGGGCACACAACACTGAAGCTTTCTTT. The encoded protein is CASSLGAGAHNTEAFF.

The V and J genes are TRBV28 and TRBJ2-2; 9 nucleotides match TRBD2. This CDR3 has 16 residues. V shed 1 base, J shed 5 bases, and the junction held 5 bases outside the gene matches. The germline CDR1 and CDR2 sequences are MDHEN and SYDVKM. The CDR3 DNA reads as TGTGCCAGCAGTTTATATGGTAGCGGGAGAACCGGGGAGCTGTTTTTT. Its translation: CASSLYGSGRTGELFF.